This T cell receptor beta chain was sequenced in a study of T cell responses to AZD1222 COVID-19 vaccine listed by TCRdb under 2021. Looking at the study overall: AZD1222 recipients whose second dose came at about 4 weeks and those whose second dose came at about 12 weeks were combined into one group, since spike-specific TCR depth and breadth did not differ between the two schedules. A total of 233 trial participants underwent TCR sequencing, of whom some 210 received two doses of AZD1222 and about 25 received two doses of the MenACWY control vaccine. Trial participants were enrolled into age subgroups of 18-55, 56-69 and 70-plus years, which contained about 160, 30 and 59 TCR-sequenced participants, respectively.

Explained via the paper, the time point label denotes: baseline before first vaccination. Vaccinee samples came from UK trials COV001 and COV002, including a single-blind randomized controlled phase 2/3 trial of AZD1222 (ChAdOx1 nCoV-19) in healthy adults. Trial participant PBMC samples were collected at day 0 and day 28 after the second dose for TCRbeta chain sequencing. Spanning cysteine to phenylalanine, the CDR3 consists of 12 amino acids. Only the CDR3 DNA is retained, 36 bases long and in frame from the first base. The germline V gene (reference sequence) sets CDR1 to SSHAT and CDR2 to FNYEAQ. The CDR3 regions of human TCRbeta chains were analyzed by immunosequencing. As for the authors' bioinformatics: TCRs in the repertoires were matched against a reference library of SARS-CoV-2-specific TCRs that had been generated with the MIRA antigen-specificity platform. Breadth meant the fraction of unique TCRs that were SARS-CoV-2-associated, whereas depth meant the fraction of total T cells that were SARS-CoV-2-associated. Using the MIRA data, each spike-specific TCR was assigned both to the spike region to which the TCR was reactive and to a CD4 or CD8 class. Log10-transformed breadth and depth values were compared by one-way ANOVA with Sidak's multiple comparisons tests. The table was pulled from immuneACCESS by TCRdb, which kept in-frame rearrangements only. Such tables lose some clones; where checked, under half of the loss comes from unresolved V genes, and the rest has no known cause. The V and J calls and clone size were taken over from that table, and D and trimming were inferred from the DNA. This sample is represented by some 120,000 clones; approximately 83% of them were singletons. Of the sample, around 1.6% falls within the top ten clones.

Details on this clone: Its antigen remains unidentified. At one of its ends the junction is not consistent with the germline gene, which may arise from a read error.

What the work shows at the level of the full study, not this receptor alone: After two AZD1222 doses, both the breadth and the depth of spike-specific TCRs were significantly higher than at day 0 and than in MenACWY recipients. Vaccine-associated CD4 TCRs spanned the whole spike protein, with dominant responses in regions 160-218 and 743-854. Epitopes outside the regions mutated in the B.1.351 and B.1.1.7 variants were reportedly recognized by nearly half of the unique spike-specific TCRs. The 56-69-year group was small, and its depth increase did not reach significance, likely because of low power. Participants were mostly white British, with more females than males. The authors suggested clonal diversity may have been underestimated. Conclusions about previously exposed vaccinees are limited, since just five to seven AZD1222 recipients were seropositive for SARS-CoV-2 at baseline. Because no samples from the day 14 peak response were available, repertoires could be characterized only after the peak T cell response.

The material sequenced was peripheral blood, taken on day 0 of AZD1222 vaccination. The chain is made from TRBV7-7 and TRBJ2-1; TRBD1 is a possible D gene, resting on 6 matching bases. This TCR was recovered from an adult in good health. The DNA sequence is as follows: TGTGCTAGCAGCCAGGGGAGAAATGAGCAGTTCTTC. It specifies CASSQGRNEQFF.